Each of the 4 T cell receptor beta chains below was sequenced from the same sample in a study of blood T cell repertoires in COVID-19. Profiling relied on immunoSEQ multiplex PCR, and the TCRdb table lists in-frame clones only, not all of them. The sample lists 13,000 to 15,000 clones, about 86% occurring once. The sequencing sample was made of peripheral blood. Every receptor here comes from a human donor in a cohort sampled during active COVID-19.

The chain links TRBV19 to TRBJ1-5; TRBD1 aligns across 8 bases. This CDR3 has 17 residues. Germline loops: CDR1 LNHDA, CDR2 SQIVND (reference sequence). The V and J ends lost 5 bases and 0 bases, in that order; junction bases with no gene match: 9. The DNA of the CDR3 is TGTGCCAGTAGTCCCCCGACAGGGGAATATAGCAATCAGCCCCAGCATTTT. Amino acid sequence: CASSPPTGEYSNQPQHF.

The V gene is TRBV7-2, the J gene TRBJ1-5, with TRBD1 matching over 7 bases. The germline V gene encodes CDR1 SGHTA and CDR2 FQGNSA. The junction had 6 bases not matched to a gene; V was cut back by 2 bases and J by 5 bases. This CDR3 region has 15 residues. The CDR3 sequence is CASSLSTGDYQPQHF. The CDR3 nucleotides read TGTGCCAGCAGCTTAAGCACAGGGGATTATCAGCCCCAGCATTTT.

The rearrangement links TRBV28 to TRBJ2-3, with TRBD2 matching 9 bases. There are 18 residues in the CDR3. With V trimmed by 2 bases and J by 0 bases, 9 bases remained unmatched. Germline loops: CDR1 MDHEN, CDR2 SYDVKM. The CDR3 DNA reads TGTGCCAGCAGTTTAAGTAGAATAACTAGCGGGAGCACAGATACGCAGTATTTT. Protein: CASSLSRITSGSTDTQYF.

The chain has TRBV6-5 and TRBJ1-3; tentative D call: TRBD1 (6 bases). The germline V gene encodes CDR1 MNHEY and CDR2 SVGAGI. V was shortened by 0 bases and J by 2 bases, with 8 bases between the two germline ends. CDR3 length: 15 residues. CDR3 sequence: CASSYSGDTGNTIYF. The CDR3 DNA sequence: TGTGCCAGCAGTTACTCAGGGGACACTGGAAACACCATATATTTT.